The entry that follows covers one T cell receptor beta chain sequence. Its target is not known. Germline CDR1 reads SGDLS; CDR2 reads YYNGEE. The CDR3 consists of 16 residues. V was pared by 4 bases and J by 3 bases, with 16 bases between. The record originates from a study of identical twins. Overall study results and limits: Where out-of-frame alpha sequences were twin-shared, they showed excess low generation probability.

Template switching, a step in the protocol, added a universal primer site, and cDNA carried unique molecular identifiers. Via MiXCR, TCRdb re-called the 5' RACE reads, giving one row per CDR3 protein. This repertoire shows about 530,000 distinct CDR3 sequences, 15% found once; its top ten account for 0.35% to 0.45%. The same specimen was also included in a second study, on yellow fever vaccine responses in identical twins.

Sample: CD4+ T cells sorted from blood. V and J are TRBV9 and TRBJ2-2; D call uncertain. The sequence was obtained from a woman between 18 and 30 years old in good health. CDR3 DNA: TGTGCCAGCAGCAACCTAGGTGCTCGGGACACCGGGGAGCTGTTTTTT. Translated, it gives CASSNLGARDTGELFF. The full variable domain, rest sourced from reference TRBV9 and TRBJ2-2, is DSGVTQTPKHLITATGQRVTLRCSPRSGDLSVYWYQQSLDQGLQFLIQYYNGEERAKGNILERFSAQQFPDLHSELNLSSLELGDSALYFCASSNLGARDTGELFFGEGSRLTVL.